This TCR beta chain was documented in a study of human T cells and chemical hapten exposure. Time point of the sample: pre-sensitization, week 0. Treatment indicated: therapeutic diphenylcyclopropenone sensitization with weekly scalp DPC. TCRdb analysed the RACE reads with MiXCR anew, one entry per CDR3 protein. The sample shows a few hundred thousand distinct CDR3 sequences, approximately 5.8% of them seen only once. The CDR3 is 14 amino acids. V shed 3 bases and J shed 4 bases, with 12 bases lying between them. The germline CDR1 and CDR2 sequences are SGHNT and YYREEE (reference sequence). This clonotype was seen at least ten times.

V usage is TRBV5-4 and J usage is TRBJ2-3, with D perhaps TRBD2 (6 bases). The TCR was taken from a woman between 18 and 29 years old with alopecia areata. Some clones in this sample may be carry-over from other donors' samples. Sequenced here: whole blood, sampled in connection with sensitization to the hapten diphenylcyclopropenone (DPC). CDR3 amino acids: CASSSRDLPDTQYF. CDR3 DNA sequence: TGTGCCAGCAGCTCCCGGGACTTACCAGATACGCAGTATTTT.